This T cell receptor beta chain was recorded in a study of regulatory T cells in long-lasting Graves disease. To make TCR beta libraries, researchers used iRepertoire HTBI primers and Arm-PCR of CDR3 regions. Using its own MiXCR run on the multiplex PCR reads, TCRdb lists one record per CDR3 protein. The data contain hundreds of thousands of distinct CDR3 sequences, less than 20% of them singletons. The time point: newly diagnosed GD, antithyroid drugs for less than 3 months. The TCR library used RNA extracted from PBMCs. The CDR3 runs 17 residues. The ends lost 4 bases at V and 7 bases at J; junction bases unmatched: 17. Germline lookup yields CDR1 SGHRS and CDR2 YFSETQ.

Here the sequenced sample was peripheral blood mononuclear cells (PBMCs), taken at new diagnosis, from a patient treated with antithyroid drugs. The chain combines TRBV5-1 with TRBJ2-1, with 7 bases aligning to TRBD2. This receptor was identified in a female donor with Graves disease. The CDR3 protein is CASSQDQAAGKVNEQFF. DNA for the CDR3: TGCGCCAGCAGCCAAGATCAAGCAGCGGGAAAGGTAAATGAGCAGTTCTTC.